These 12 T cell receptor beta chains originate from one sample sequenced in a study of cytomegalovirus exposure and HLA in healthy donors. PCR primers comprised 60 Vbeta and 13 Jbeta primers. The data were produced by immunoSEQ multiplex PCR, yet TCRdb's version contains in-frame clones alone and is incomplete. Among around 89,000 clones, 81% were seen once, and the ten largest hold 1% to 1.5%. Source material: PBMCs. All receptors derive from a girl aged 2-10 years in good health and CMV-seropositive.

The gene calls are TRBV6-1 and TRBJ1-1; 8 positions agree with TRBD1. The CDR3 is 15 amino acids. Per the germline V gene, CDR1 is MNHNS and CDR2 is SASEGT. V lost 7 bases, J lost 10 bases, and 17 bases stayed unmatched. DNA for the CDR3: TGTGCCAGCACCCGAAGGTCGACAGGGGACCGAGTAGCTTTCTTT. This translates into CASTRRSTGDRVAFF.

CDR3 residues: CASSSRWGRNDEKLFF. In DNA, the CDR3 is TGTGCCAGCAGTTCACGGTGGGGGCGGAATGATGAAAAACTGTTTTTT. The genes are TRBV6-5 and TRBJ1-4, with D perhaps matching TRBD1 (6 bases). This CDR3 comprises 16 residues. Germline lookup yields CDR1 MNHEY and CDR2 SVGAGI. The germline V and J ends were trimmed by 4 bases and 6 bases, with 18 bases remaining between them.

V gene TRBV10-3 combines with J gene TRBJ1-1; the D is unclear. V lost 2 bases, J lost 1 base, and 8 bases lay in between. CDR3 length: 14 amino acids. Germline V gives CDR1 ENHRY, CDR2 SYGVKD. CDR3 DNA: TGTGCCATCAGTGAGACAGTAGGGAACACTGAAGCTTTCTTT. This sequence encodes CAISETVGNTEAFF.

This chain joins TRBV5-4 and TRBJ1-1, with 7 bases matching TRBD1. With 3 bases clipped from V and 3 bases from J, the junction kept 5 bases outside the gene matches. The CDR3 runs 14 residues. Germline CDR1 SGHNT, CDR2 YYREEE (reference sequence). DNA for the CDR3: TGTGCCAGCAGCTCACAGGGGTTGGACACTGAAGCTTTCTTT. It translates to CASSSQGLDTEAFF.

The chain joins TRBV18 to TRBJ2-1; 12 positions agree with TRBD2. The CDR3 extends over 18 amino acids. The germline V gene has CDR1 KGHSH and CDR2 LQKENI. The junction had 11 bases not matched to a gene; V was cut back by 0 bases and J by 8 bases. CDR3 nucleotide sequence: TGTGCCAGCTCACCACCAGCCGAACTAGCGGGAGGCAGGGATGAGCAGTTCTTC. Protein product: CASSPPAELAGGRDEQFF.

CDR3 sequence reads: CASSLSGANVLTF. CDR3 coding DNA: TGTGCCAGCAGTCTATCTGGGGCCAACGTCCTGACTTTC. The gene calls are TRBV28 and TRBJ2-6, with D uncertain. The CDR3 contains 13 residues. Trimming left V 5 bases short and J 1 base short, with 3 bases between. Germline CDR1 is MDHEN and CDR2 is SYDVKM.

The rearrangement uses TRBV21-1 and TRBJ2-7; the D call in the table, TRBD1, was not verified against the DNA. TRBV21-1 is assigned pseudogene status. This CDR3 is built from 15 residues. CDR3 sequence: CASSRVGTGHYEQYF. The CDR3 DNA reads TGTGCCAGCAGCAGAGTCGGGACAGGTCACTACGAGCAGTACTTC.

The CDR3 nucleotides read TGTGCCAGTAGTATAGTATCGGGGGAGGATGGCTACACCTTC. This translates into CASSIVSGEDGYTF. This chain links TRBV19 with TRBJ1-2; possibly TRBD1 for D (5 bases). This CDR3 contains 14 residues. The V gene's germline CDR1 is LNHDA and CDR2 SQIVND (reference sequence). Trimming took 1 base from V and 6 from J, leaving 12 bases between them. Variable domain in full (rest from reference TRBV19 and TRBJ1-2): DGGITQSPKYLFRKEGQNVTLSCEQNLNHDAMYWYRQDPGQGLRLIYYSQIVNDFQKGDIAEGYSVSREKKESFPLTVTSAQKNPTAFYLCASSIVSGEDGYTFGSGTRLTVV.

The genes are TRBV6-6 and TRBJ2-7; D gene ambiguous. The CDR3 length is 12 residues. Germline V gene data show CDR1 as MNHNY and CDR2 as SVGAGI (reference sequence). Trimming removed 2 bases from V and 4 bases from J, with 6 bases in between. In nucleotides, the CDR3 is TGTGCCAGCAGTTACCGAGATTACGAGCAGTACTTC. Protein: CASSYRDYEQYF.

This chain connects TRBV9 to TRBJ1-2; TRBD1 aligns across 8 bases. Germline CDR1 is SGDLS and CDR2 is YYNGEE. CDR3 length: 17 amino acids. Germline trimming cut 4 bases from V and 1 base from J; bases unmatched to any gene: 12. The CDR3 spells CASSISTGALLNYGYTF. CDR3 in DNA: TGTGCCAGCAGCATCTCGACAGGGGCGCTCCTTAACTATGGCTACACCTTC.

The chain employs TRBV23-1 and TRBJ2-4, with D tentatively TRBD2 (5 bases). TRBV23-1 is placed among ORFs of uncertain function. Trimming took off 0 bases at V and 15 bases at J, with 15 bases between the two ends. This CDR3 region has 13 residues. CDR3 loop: CASSQSNLANGYF. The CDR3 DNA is TGCGCCAGCAGTCAATCAAATCTAGCAAATGGGTACTTC.

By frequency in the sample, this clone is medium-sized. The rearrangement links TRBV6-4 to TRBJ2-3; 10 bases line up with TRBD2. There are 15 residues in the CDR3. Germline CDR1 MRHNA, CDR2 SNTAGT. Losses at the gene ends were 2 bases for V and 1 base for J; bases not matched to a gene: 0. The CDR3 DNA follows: TGTGCCAGCAGTGACGGGACTAGCGGCACAGATACGCAGTATTTT. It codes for CASSDGTSGTDTQYF.